The 20 T cell receptor beta chains below come from one sample, sequenced in a study of blood T cell repertoires in COVID-19. Here immunoSEQ multiplex PCR was the method, and the copy in TCRdb shows in-frame clones only, minus some. Here the sample spans approximately 36,000 clones, around 90% being singletons. Input material: peripheral blood. These receptors all come from a man aged 55 to 70 with acute or convalescent COVID-19.

J is TRBJ2-3 and V is TRBV12-3 or TRBV12-4, with TRBD2 matching 7 bases. The ends lost 6 bases at V and 1 base at J; junction bases unmatched: 1. CDR3 length equals 13 residues. The CDR3 region is CASSTSGTDTQYF. CDR3 DNA: TGTGCCAGCAGCACTAGCGGCACAGATACGCAGTATTTT.

The chain combines TRBV6-1 with TRBJ1-6; D is unclear. Germline values: CDR1 MNHNS, CDR2 SASEGT. CDR3 length equals 19 residues. V lost 1 base and J lost 3, with 19 bases in between. CDR3 protein: CASSEEFFKGVGYNSPLHF. In nucleotides, the CDR3 is TGTGCCAGCAGTGAAGAGTTTTTTAAGGGAGTAGGCTATAATTCACCCCTCCACTTT.

This clone was detected once. This chain uses TRBV24-1 with TRBJ2-7, with unresolved D. The CDR3 covers 14 residues. The germline CDR1 and CDR2 sequences are KGHDR and SFDVKD. The V end was cut by 4 bases, the J end by 2 bases, with 11 bases between. The CDR3 here is CATSDTRNAYEQYF. For the CDR3, the DNA is TGTGCCACCAGTGACACCAGAAATGCCTACGAGCAGTACTTC.

The J gene is TRBJ2-3, the V gene TRBV10-1; D uncertain. Germline CDR1 and CDR2: WNHNN and SYGVQD (reference sequence). The ends were cut back, 2 bases at V and 7 bases at J, with 7 bases in the middle. The CDR3 consists of 12 residues. The CDR3 nucleotides read TGCGCCAGCAGTGAGGACTTGTATACGCAGTATTTT. It is translated as CASSEDLYTQYF.

V and J are TRBV28 and TRBJ1-1, with D possibly matching TRBD1 (5 bases). Germline V gene sequence: CDR1 MDHEN, CDR2 SYDVKM. This CDR3 contains 15 residues. V was shortened by 3 bases and J by 0 bases, with 11 bases between the two germline ends. In DNA, the CDR3 is TGTGCCAGCAGTTTTGGCAGGGCTATGAACACTGAAGCTTTCTTT. Protein sequence: CASSFGRAMNTEAFF.

CDR3 sequence reads: CASRTGMKNTEAFF. CDR3 nucleotides: TGTGCCAGCAGAACAGGGATGAAGAACACTGAAGCTTTCTTT. The chain carries TRBV6-5 and TRBJ1-1; maybe TRBD1 (6 bases). The germline V and J ends were trimmed by 6 bases and 1 base, with 12 bases remaining between them. Germline assignment: CDR1 MNHEY and CDR2 SVGAGI. This CDR3 contains 14 residues.

The chain joins TRBV7-6 to TRBJ2-1; 7 positions match TRBD2. Germline CDR1 and CDR2: SGHVS and FNYEAQ. V was pared by 0 bases and J by 4 bases, with 12 bases of the junction left unmatched. The CDR3 consists of 18 residues. The CDR3 sequence is CASSLASQGGSTYNEQFF. In DNA form, the CDR3 reads TGTGCCAGCAGCTTAGCGAGTCAAGGCGGGAGTACATACAATGAGCAGTTCTTC.

The chain combines TRBV30 with TRBJ2-1; the D gene is possibly TRBD2 (6 bases). With 5 bases removed from V and 3 bases from J, the gap between germline ends came to 14 bases. Germline CDR1 reads GTSNPN; CDR2 reads SVGIG (reference sequence). The CDR3 totals 14 residues. The CDR3 region is CAWAFSGLYNEQFF. CDR3 coding DNA: TGTGCCTGGGCCTTTAGCGGACTCTACAATGAGCAGTTCTTC.

V is TRBV7-9 and J is TRBJ2-3, with 8 bases identical to TRBD2. Germline CDR1 reads SEHNR; CDR2 reads FQNEAQ (reference sequence). This CDR3 has 15 amino acids. After removal of 3 bases from V and 2 bases from J, the junction contained 4 bases not matched to a gene. The CDR3 loop is CASSLGLDFTDTQYF. CDR3 in DNA: TGTGCCAGCAGCTTGGGACTAGACTTCACAGATACGCAGTATTTT.

This rearrangement joins TRBV9 to TRBJ1-1; D perhaps matches TRBD1 (6 bases). Trimming removed 2 bases at V and 3 bases at J, with 14 bases between. This CDR3 has 15 residues. The germline gives CDR1 SGDLS, CDR2 YYNGEE. The chain's CDR3 is CASSVSAGADTEAFF. The CDR3, as DNA: TGTGCCAGCAGCGTTTCGGCAGGGGCCGACACTGAAGCTTTCTTT.

The V and J genes are TRBV3-1 (or the pseudogene TRBV3-2) and TRBJ2-3; 8 positions match TRBD1. Trimming took 10 bases from V and 1 from J; bases not matched to a gene: 4. The CDR3 runs to 13 residues. Germline V gene data show CDR1 as LGHDT and CDR2 as YNNKEL (reference sequence). The DNA of the CDR3 is TGTGCCACCAGGGGGCAGGGCACAGATACGCAGTATTTT. Translation: CATRGQGTDTQYF.

The rearrangement joins TRBV19 to TRBJ2-1, with 9 bases fitting TRBD1. This CDR3 comprises 17 residues. The V and J ends lost 4 bases and 0 bases, in that order; junction bases with no gene match: 7. In germline, CDR1 is LNHDA, CDR2 SQIVND (reference sequence). Here the CDR3 DNA reads TGTGCCAGTAGTACCGGGACAGGGACCCTCTCCTACAATGAGCAGTTCTTC. The encoded protein is CASSTGTGTLSYNEQFF.

This clone has just a few counts. V is TRBV9 and J is TRBJ2-1, with D maybe TRBD2 (5 bases). This CDR3 contains 13 residues. CDR1 SGDLS and CDR2 YYNGEE come from the germline V gene. The ends were cut back, 1 base at V and 4 bases at J, with 6 bases in the middle. The CDR3 region has the DNA TGTGCCAGCAGCGTACGGGAATACAATGAGCAGTTCTTC. Translation gives CASSVREYNEQFF.

The CDR3, as DNA: TGTGCCAGTAGGTCCAGGGGGCAGGGCACCGGGGAGCTGTTTTTT. It codes for CASRSRGQGTGELFF. The V call is TRBV19, the J call TRBJ2-2; 8 nucleotides align to TRBD1. The CDR3 loop spans 15 amino acids. The germline V gene encodes CDR1 LNHDA and CDR2 SQIVND (reference sequence). J gave up 4 bases and V 6 bases, and 7 bases lay outside the gene matches.

This clone was seen a single time. The chain links TRBV7-2 to TRBJ1-2; TRBD1 agrees at 8 bases. This CDR3 spans 13 amino acids. Germline loops: CDR1 SGHTA, CDR2 FQGNSA. The V segment lost 5 bases and the J segment 7 bases; nucleotides outside the gene matches: 6. The CDR3: CASSPDRERGYTF. CDR3 coding DNA: TGTGCCAGCAGCCCGGACAGGGAGCGTGGCTACACCTTC.

The V call is TRBV3-1 (or the pseudogene TRBV3-2), the J call TRBJ2-1; possible D gene TRBD1, 6 bases. The germline V gene encodes CDR1 LGHDT and CDR2 YNNKEL (reference sequence). V gave up 2 bases and J gave up 4 bases, with 15 bases separating them. The length of the CDR3 is 16 residues. CDR3 residues: CASSQLGGPGYNEQFF. The CDR3 DNA reads TGTGCCAGCAGCCAACTAGGGGGTCCAGGATACAATGAGCAGTTCTTC.

The chain uses TRBV18 and TRBJ2-3, with 7 bases lining up with TRBD1. Germline V gives CDR1 KGHSH, CDR2 LQKENI. The CDR3 has 15 amino acids. V lost 2 bases and J lost 1; bases outside the gene matches: 3. The CDR3 protein is CASSPGQEGTDTQYF. For the CDR3, the DNA is TGTGCCAGCTCACCAGGACAGGAGGGCACAGATACGCAGTATTTT.

This clone has a single count. V gene TRBV7-6 combines with J gene TRBJ2-2, with D perhaps matching TRBD1 (7 bases). Germline assignment: CDR1 SGHVS and CDR2 FNYEAQ. V was clipped by 6 bases and J by 6 bases, with 14 bases between them. The CDR3 has 14 amino acids. The CDR3 sequence: CASRGGQYSGELFF. The CDR3 bases are TGTGCCAGCAGGGGGGGACAGTATTCCGGGGAGCTGTTTTTT.

This clone was found once. The chain couples TRBV7-9 to TRBJ2-2; TRBD2 matches at 7 bases. V was clipped by 1 base and J by 2 bases; unmatched bases: 7. The CDR3 runs to 17 residues. The germline V gene encodes CDR1 SEHNR and CDR2 FQNEAQ (reference sequence). The CDR3 spells CASSLGLAVFNTGELFF. The CDR3, as DNA: TGTGCCAGCAGCTTAGGGCTAGCGGTATTCAACACCGGGGAGCTGTTTTTT.

This chain connects TRBV27 to TRBJ1-3, with a possible D match to TRBD1 (5 bases). The CDR3 is made up of 13 amino acids. Germline V gene lookup returns CDR1 MNHEY and CDR2 SMNVEV (reference sequence). Trimming removed 5 bases at V and 7 bases at J, with 12 bases between. Here the CDR3 DNA reads TGTGCCAGCAGTAGGTTGGGGGGGAACACCATATATTTT. Translated, it gives CASSRLGGNTIYF.